These 15 T cell receptor beta chains were all obtained from the same sample, sequenced in a study of a mutant IDH1 vaccine in newly diagnosed glioma. Specified time point: week 23, last vaccination. A single vaccine dose contained 300 ug of mutant IDH1 20-mer peptide, and topical imiquimod was used with it. No antigens are known for them. Repertoires were generated with immunoSEQ multiplex PCR, while TCRdb's copy carries only in-frame clones and drops some. Of around 40,000 clones listed, around 76% were seen once; the top ten hold approximately 5.8%. Sequencing used PBMCs, obtained from a glioma patient whose treatment included an IDH1 peptide vaccine. The receptors come from a man aged 50 to 60 with glioma.

The V call is TRBV5-1, the J call TRBJ2-7; D not certain. Germline values: CDR1 SGHRS, CDR2 YFSETQ. CDR3 length: 15 residues. V lost 3 bases and J lost 2, with 15 bases in between. The CDR3 bases are TGCGCCAGCAGCTCCGACCCGGGCAGGACCTACGAGCAGTACTTC. It is translated as CASSSDPGRTYEQYF.

The chain has TRBV7-3 and TRBJ1-2; 11 nucleotides align to TRBD1. J gave up 3 bases and V 5 bases, and 8 bases lay outside the gene matches. Germline assignment: CDR1 SGHTA and CDR2 FQGTGA. The CDR3 extends over 16 amino acids. The CDR3 sequence is CASSASGTGGDYGYTF. The CDR3 DNA is TGTGCCAGCAGCGCCTCCGGGACAGGGGGTGACTATGGCTACACCTTC. The full variable domain, completed using reference TRBV7-3 and TRBJ1-2, is GAGVSQTPSNKVTEKGKYVELRCDPISGHTALYWYRQSLGQGPEFLIYFQGTGAADDSGLPNDRFFAVRPEGSVSTLKIQRTERGDSAVYLCASSASGTGGDYGYTFGSGTRLTVV.

The chain is built from TRBV5-6 and TRBJ1-1; 7 bases agree with TRBD1. CDR3 size: 14 residues. Germline V lookup: CDR1 SGHDT, CDR2 YYEEEE. Losses at the gene ends were 4 bases for V and 8 bases for J; bases not matched to a gene: 11. This CDR3 is CASSATDRLMEAFF. The CDR3 DNA is TGTGCCAGCAGCGCTACGGACAGGTTAATGGAAGCTTTCTTT.

This sequence joins TRBV29-1 and TRBJ2-2; D might be TRBD1 (6 bases). This CDR3 has 15 residues. V gave up 2 bases and J gave up 8 bases, with 18 bases separating them. From germline, CDR1 is SQVTM and CDR2 ANQGSEA. CDR3 in DNA: TGCAGCGTTGAACGGGTGGGGGCGATGGGTGGGGAGCTGTTTTTT. This sequence encodes CSVERVGAMGGELFF.

This clone was detected a few times. The V gene is TRBV19, the J gene TRBJ1-5, with D hard to call. The CDR3 has 12 residues. Trimming took 3 bases from V and 8 from J, leaving 8 bases between them. Germline-derived CDR1 and CDR2 are LNHDA and SQIVND (reference sequence). The CDR3 protein is CASSMWREPQHF. CDR3 sequence (DNA): TGTGCCAGTAGTATGTGGAGGGAGCCCCAGCATTTT.

Notes on this clone: The junction shows a germline mismatch at one end, possibly a read error. This sequence joins TRBV7-7 and TRBJ2-1, with 9 bases matching TRBD2. The CDR3 totals 14 residues. In germline, CDR1 is SSHAT, CDR2 FNYEAQ (reference sequence). This CDR3 is CASSISGGGNEQFF. In nucleotides, the CDR3 is TGTGCTAGCAGCATTAGCGGGGGAGGGAATGAGCAGTTCTTC.

This clone was detected only a few times. The identical CDR3 is also encoded by other nucleotide sequences in the sample. The chain links TRBV10-3 to TRBJ1-4, with no clear D. This CDR3 has 13 residues. V lost 0 bases, J lost 5 bases, and 4 bases lay in between. CDR1 is ENHRY, CDR2 SYGVKD, per germline. The CDR3 loop is CAISESRNEKLFF. Written as DNA, the CDR3 is TGTGCCATCAGTGAGTCCCGAAATGAAAAACTGTTTTTT.

The CDR3 loop reads CASRMNSGANVLTF. As DNA, the CDR3 is TGTGCCAGCAGGATGAACTCTGGGGCCAACGTCCTGACTTTC. The chain has TRBV27 and TRBJ2-6; D gene uncertain. From germline, CDR1 is MNHEY and CDR2 SMNVEV (reference sequence). V lost 6 bases to trimming and J lost 0 bases, with 6 bases between them. The CDR3 totals 14 residues.

CDR3 nucleotide sequence: TGTGCCACCAGTTCCGGAGGGGGCACTGAAGCTTTCTTT. This translates into CATSSGGGTEAFF. The J gene is TRBJ1-1, the V gene TRBV15, with D perhaps TRBD1 (6 bases). V was clipped by 6 bases and J by 4 bases, with 12 bases between them. CDR3 length equals 13 residues. CDR1 and CDR2 (germline): LNHNV, YYDKDF (reference sequence).

Here the CDR3 reads CASSLPGQGIPNEQFF. The CDR3 DNA reads as TGTGCCAGCAGCCTCCCGGGACAGGGGATCCCAAATGAGCAGTTCTTC. The chain uses TRBV2 and TRBJ2-1; 10 bases fit TRBD1. V shed 6 bases, J shed 7 bases, and the junction held 12 bases outside the gene matches. This CDR3 is 16 amino acids long. CDR1 SNHLY and CDR2 FYNNEI come from the germline V gene.

The gene calls are TRBV29-1 and TRBJ1-4, with no clear D. This CDR3 is built from 12 residues. Trimming removed 3 bases at V and 8 bases at J, with 10 bases between. The germline V gene has CDR1 SQVTM and CDR2 ANQGSEA. CDR3 nucleotides: TGCAGCGTTGAGACCCACGGGGAAAAACTGTTTTTT. This translates into CSVETHGEKLFF.

This chain links TRBV4-1 with TRBJ1-5; D possibly corresponds to TRBD1 (5 bases). In germline, CDR1 is MGHRA, CDR2 YSYEKL. V shed 1 base and J shed 0 bases, with 10 bases lying between them. The CDR3 has 16 amino acids. The CDR3, as DNA: TGCGCCAGCAGCCAAGGGGGGACCGTTAGCAATCAGCCCCAGCATTTT. Its translation: CASSQGGTVSNQPQHF.

This clone was seen more than once but under ten times. The chain links TRBV18 to TRBJ1-4, with TRBD1 matching 7 bases. The CDR3 is 14 amino acids. Germline CDR1 and CDR2: KGHSH and LQKENI. The V gene end was trimmed by 2 bases and the J gene end by 10 bases; junction bases not matched to a gene: 7. DNA for the CDR3: TGTGCCAGCTCACCAAGCCAGGGGGACCGAAAACTGTTTTTT. Protein: CASSPSQGDRKLFF.

The gene calls are TRBV18 and TRBJ1-3; unclear D gene. The CDR3 runs to 14 residues. The germline V and J ends were trimmed by 3 bases and 0 bases, with 6 bases remaining between them. Looked up from germline, CDR1 is KGHSH and CDR2 is LQKENI. Here the CDR3 reads CASSPTSSGNTIYF. CDR3 DNA: TGTGCCAGCTCACCGACGAGCTCTGGAAACACCATATATTTT.

By share of the sample, this clone is medium-sized. The chain has TRBV19 and TRBJ2-7, with D possibly being TRBD2 (6 bases). The CDR3 loop spans 15 amino acids. V lost 7 bases to trimming and J lost 6 bases, with 22 bases between them. The germline V gene encodes CDR1 LNHDA and CDR2 SQIVND (reference sequence). The CDR3 protein is CASTLVGGVEGEQYF. CDR3 nucleotides: TGTGCCAGTACCTTGGTCGGGGGAGTGGAGGGCGAGCAGTACTTC.